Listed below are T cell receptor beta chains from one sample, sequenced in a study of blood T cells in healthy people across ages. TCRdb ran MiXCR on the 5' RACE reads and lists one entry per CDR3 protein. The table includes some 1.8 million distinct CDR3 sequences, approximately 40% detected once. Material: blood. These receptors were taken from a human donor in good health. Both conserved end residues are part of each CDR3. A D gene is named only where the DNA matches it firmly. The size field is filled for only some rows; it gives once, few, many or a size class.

cdr3_aa: CASSLERTGVMGTEAFF; cdr3_nt: TGTGCCAGCAGCTTGGAGCGGACAGGGGTTATGGGCACTGAAGCTTTCTTT; clone_size: few; j_call: TRBJ1-1; d_call: TRBD1; v_call: TRBV5-4
cdr3_aa: CAISDTGDADTQYF; cdr3_nt: TGTGCCATCAGCGATACAGGGGACGCAGATACGCAGTATTTT; clone_size: NA; j_call: TRBJ2-3; d_call: TRBD1; v_call: TRBV10-3
cdr3_aa: CSARGASGVGYGYTF; cdr3_nt: TGCAGTGCTAGAGGGGCCTCTGGGGTTGGGTATGGCTACACCTTC; clone_size: NA; j_call: TRBJ1-2; d_call: NA; v_call: TRBV20-1
cdr3_aa: CSAILAGGSYEQYF; cdr3_nt: TGCAGTGCTATCCTAGCGGGGGGTTCCTACGAGCAGTACTTC; clone_size: few; j_call: TRBJ2-7; d_call: TRBD2; v_call: TRBV20-1
cdr3_aa: CASSLSGTLYGYTF; cdr3_nt: TGCGCCAGCAGCTTATCGGGGACTCTCTATGGCTACACCTTC; clone_size: few; j_call: TRBJ1-2; d_call: NA; v_call: TRBV7-2
cdr3_aa: CSVQPSLDTQYF; cdr3_nt: TGCAGCGTTCAACCCTCTTTGGATACGCAGTATTTT; clone_size: once; j_call: TRBJ2-3; d_call: NA; v_call: TRBV29-1
cdr3_aa: CASSEAVTSGHQKGIKQYF; cdr3_nt: TGTGCCAGCAGTGAAGCTGTCACTAGCGGCCATCAAAAAGGGATCAAGCAGTACTTC; clone_size: once; j_call: TRBJ2-7; d_call: TRBD2; v_call: TRBV2
cdr3_aa: CASGDRGRRRVEAFF; cdr3_nt: TGTGCCTCGGGGGACAGGGGGCGGAGGAGGGTTGAAGCTTTCTTT; clone_size: few; j_call: TRBJ1-1; d_call: TRBD1; v_call: TRBV12-3/TRBV12-4
cdr3_aa: CASSVQGTESTYEQYF; cdr3_nt: TGTGCCAGCAGCGTCCAGGGGACGGAATCCACCTACGAGCAGTACTTC; clone_size: NA; j_call: TRBJ2-7; d_call: NA; v_call: TRBV13
cdr3_aa: CSVRLGGSANEQFF; cdr3_nt: TGCAGCGTCCGGTTAGGGGGCAGTGCGAATGAGCAGTTCTTC; clone_size: few; j_call: TRBJ2-1; d_call: TRBD1; v_call: TRBV29-1
cdr3_aa: CASSDYEAVNTEAFF; cdr3_nt: TGTGCCAGCAGTGATTACGAGGCCGTGAACACTGAAGCTTTCTTT; clone_size: few; j_call: TRBJ1-1; d_call: NA; v_call: TRBV6-1
cdr3_aa: CATSRDIRGTEAFF; cdr3_nt: TGTGCCACCAGCAGAGATATACGGGGAACTGAAGCTTTCTTT; clone_size: once; j_call: TRBJ1-1; d_call: NA; v_call: TRBV15
cdr3_aa: CASRPGQGVYEQYF; cdr3_nt: TGTGCCAGCAGGCCGGGACAGGGTGTCTACGAGCAGTACTTC; clone_size: NA; j_call: TRBJ2-7; d_call: TRBD1; v_call: TRBV2
cdr3_aa: CASSYVGQGKTEAFF; cdr3_nt: TGCGCCAGCAGCTATGTGGGACAGGGGAAGACTGAAGCTTTCTTT; clone_size: once; j_call: TRBJ1-1; d_call: TRBD1; v_call: TRBV5-1
cdr3_aa: CSVPGGEEAGTYGYTF; cdr3_nt: TGCAGCGTTCCAGGCGGTGAAGAGGCAGGGACCTATGGCTACACCTTC; clone_size: once; j_call: TRBJ1-2; d_call: NA; v_call: TRBV29-1
cdr3_aa: CASRTDRDGRQYF; cdr3_nt: TGTGCCAGCAGAACAGACAGGGACGGGCGGCAGTATTTT; clone_size: few; j_call: TRBJ2-3; d_call: TRBD1; v_call: TRBV7-2
cdr3_aa: CASSLGLGTTSYEQYF; cdr3_nt: TGCGCCAGCAGCTTGGGGCTAGGTACGACTAGCTACGAGCAGTACTTC; clone_size: few; j_call: TRBJ2-7; d_call: NA; v_call: TRBV5-1
cdr3_aa: CSVDPGQGAYGANVLTF; cdr3_nt: TGCAGCGTTGACCCGGGACAGGGGGCTTATGGGGCCAACGTCCTGACTTTC; clone_size: few; j_call: TRBJ2-6; d_call: TRBD1; v_call: TRBV29-1